The sequence of this T cell receptor beta chain was determined in a study of T cells after yellow fever vaccination (dated by TCRdb to about 2019). About the full investigation: Libraries from fractions with low cell numbers were prepared with the SMART-Seq v4 Ultra Low Input RNA kit. Bulk PBMC replicates and cell subsets were isolated from blood drawn at multiple timepoints before and after both primary and secondary immunization. To follow T-cell clones before and after primary and booster YFV17D yellow fever vaccination, bulk TCR alpha and beta repertoires were sequenced over time. Two healthy male donors, one aged 18 to 30 and one aged 30 to 40 years, made up the cohort. Points the paper makes about the study in general: Because the study included only a couple of donors, the extent to which the findings can be generalized is limited. FACS-sorted repertoires could contain abundant contaminating clonotypes from the bulk population, so computational filtering was required. The secondary T-cell response was weaker than the primary response but faster, peaking on day 5 instead of day 15. Most clones expanded after primary vaccination (around 96% of CD4 and 88% of CD8) were re-detected after the booster, suggesting that broad memory maintenance occurred. A small fraction of clonotypes showed up in both the CD4 and CD8 compartments, probably as a result of convergent recombination.

A few counts support this clonotype. This receptor's antigen is unknown. There are no base qualities to consult, and no much larger clone falls within one base. CDR1 and CDR2 are read off the germline V gene as LGHNA and YNFKEQ. Deletion took 0 bases off V and 2 bases off J, with a span of 8 bases between the germline ends. The CDR3 contains 14 residues, cysteine and phenylalanine counted. The retained sequence is limited to the CDR3, 42 bases, with the frame set at the first base. Synthesis of TCR cDNA relied on 5'RACE template switching, a step that introduced a universal primer site along with unique molecular identifiers. cDNA synthesis was primed from both the TCR alpha and TCR beta constant segments. Two PCR steps were used to amplify libraries, with sample barcodes and sequencing adapters being added in the second step. Sequencing of libraries was done on Illumina HiSeq 2500 (2x100 bp) or NovaSeq (2x150 bp). The authors processed their data as follows. MIGEC handled demultiplexing of reads and collapsing into UMI consensus sequences, while MiXCR performed V(D)J alignment. Clonotypes responding to the vaccine were identified with edgeR on replicate PBMC samples, with the criteria of FDR below 0.01 and a log2 fold change above 5 up to day 15. CD4 or CD8 identity was assigned to each bulk clonotype according to whether the clonotype was present at higher abundance in the sequenced CD4 repertoire or the sequenced CD8 repertoire. The public reads were run again by TCRdb, first through fastp at Q25 and then through MiXCR, and only productive beta chains were kept. A single entry per CDR3 protein holds the most common genes and DNA from its merged rows. TCRdb, not the authors, supplied the V and J calls. Within this sample are about 400,000 distinct CDR3 sequences, with approximately 5.7% of them counted one time only. Of the sample, over 14% is held by the ten largest clones.

The treatment or condition label corresponds to: live attenuated yellow fever vaccine strain. At each blood-draw timepoint, two biological replicates of bulk PBMCs were obtained. PBMCs were isolated from peripheral blood using a standard Ficoll-Paque protocol. RNA was extracted with TriZol from bulk PBMCs, CD4 and CD8 fractions, and dextramer-positive and dextramer-negative fractions. The sequence derives from a man aged 25 to 40 who received the YFV17D yellow fever vaccine. The chain couples TRBV4-2 to TRBJ2-7, with TRBD2 perhaps the D gene, on 6 matching bases. Source: PBMCs, taken 5 days after the yellow fever booster vaccination. The DNA sequence is TGTGCCAGCAGCCAAGATTCGGGGGCCTACGAGCAGTACTTC. This translates into CASSQDSGAYEQYF.